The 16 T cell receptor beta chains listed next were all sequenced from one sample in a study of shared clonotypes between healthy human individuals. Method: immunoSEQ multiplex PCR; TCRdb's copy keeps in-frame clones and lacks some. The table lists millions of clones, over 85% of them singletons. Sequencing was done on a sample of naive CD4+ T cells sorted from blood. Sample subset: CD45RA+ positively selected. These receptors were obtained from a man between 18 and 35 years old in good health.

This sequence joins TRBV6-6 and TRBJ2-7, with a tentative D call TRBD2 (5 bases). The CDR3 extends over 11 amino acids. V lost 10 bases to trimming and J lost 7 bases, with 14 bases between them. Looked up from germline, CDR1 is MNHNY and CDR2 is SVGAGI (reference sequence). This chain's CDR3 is CATSGEREQYF. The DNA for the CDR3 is TGTGCCACCTCGGGTGAGCGGGAGCAGTACTTC.

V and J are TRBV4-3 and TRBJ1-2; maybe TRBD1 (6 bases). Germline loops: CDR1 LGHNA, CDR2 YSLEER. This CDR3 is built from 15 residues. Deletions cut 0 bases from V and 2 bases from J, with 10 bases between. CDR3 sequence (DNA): TGCGCCAGCAGCCAAGATGCAGGGGAGAACTATGGCTACACCTTC. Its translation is CASSQDAGENYGYTF.

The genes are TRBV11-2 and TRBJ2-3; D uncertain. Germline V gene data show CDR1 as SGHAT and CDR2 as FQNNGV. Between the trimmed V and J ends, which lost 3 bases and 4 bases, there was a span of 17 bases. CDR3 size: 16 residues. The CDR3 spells CASSFRTPSWADTQYF. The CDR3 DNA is TGTGCCAGCAGCTTCCGGACGCCCTCTTGGGCAGATACGCAGTATTTT. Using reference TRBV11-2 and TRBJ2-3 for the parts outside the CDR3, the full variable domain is EAGVAQSPRYKIIEKRQSVAFWCNPISGHATLYWYQQILGQGPKLLIQFQNNGVVDDSQLPKDRFSAERLKGVDSTLKIQPAKLEDSAVYLCASSFRTPSWADTQYFGPGTRLTVL.

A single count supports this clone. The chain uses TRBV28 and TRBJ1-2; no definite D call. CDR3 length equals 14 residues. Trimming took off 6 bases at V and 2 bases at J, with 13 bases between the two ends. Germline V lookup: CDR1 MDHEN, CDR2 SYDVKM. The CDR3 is CASRSTGKNYGYTF. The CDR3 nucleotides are TGTGCCAGCAGATCAACCGGGAAAAACTATGGCTACACCTTC.

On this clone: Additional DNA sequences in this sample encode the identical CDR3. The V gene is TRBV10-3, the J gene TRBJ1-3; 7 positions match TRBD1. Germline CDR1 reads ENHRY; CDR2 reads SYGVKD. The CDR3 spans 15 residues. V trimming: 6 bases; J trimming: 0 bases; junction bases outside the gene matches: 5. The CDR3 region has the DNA TGTGCCATCAGCCCGGGACAGCACTCTGGAAACACCATATATTTT. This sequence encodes CAISPGQHSGNTIYF.

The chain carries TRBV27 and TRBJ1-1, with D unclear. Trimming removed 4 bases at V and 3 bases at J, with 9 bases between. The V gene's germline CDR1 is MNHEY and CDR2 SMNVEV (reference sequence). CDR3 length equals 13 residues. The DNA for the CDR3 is TGTGCCAGCAGTTCCGTCATGGACACTGAAGCTTTCTTT. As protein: CASSSVMDTEAFF.

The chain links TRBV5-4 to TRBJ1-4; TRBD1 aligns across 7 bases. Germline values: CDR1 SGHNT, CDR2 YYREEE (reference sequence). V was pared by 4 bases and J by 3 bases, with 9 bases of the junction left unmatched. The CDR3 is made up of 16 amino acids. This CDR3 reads CASSNDRAGANEKLFF. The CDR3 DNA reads TGTGCCAGCAGCAACGACAGGGCCGGGGCTAATGAAAAACTGTTTTTT.

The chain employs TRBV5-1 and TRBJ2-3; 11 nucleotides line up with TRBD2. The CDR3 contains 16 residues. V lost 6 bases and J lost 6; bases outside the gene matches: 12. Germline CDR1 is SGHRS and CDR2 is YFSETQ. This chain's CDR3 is CASTPGASGGIDTQYF. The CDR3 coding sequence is TGCGCCAGCACCCCCGGGGCTAGCGGGGGGATTGATACGCAGTATTTT.

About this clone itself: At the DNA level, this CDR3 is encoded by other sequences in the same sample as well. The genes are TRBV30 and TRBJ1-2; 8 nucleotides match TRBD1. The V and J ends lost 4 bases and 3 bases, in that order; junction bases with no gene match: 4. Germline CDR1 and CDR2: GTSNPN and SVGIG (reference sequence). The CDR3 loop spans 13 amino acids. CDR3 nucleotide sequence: TGTGCCTGGACCGACAGGGGCGACTATGGCTACACCTTC. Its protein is CAWTDRGDYGYTF.

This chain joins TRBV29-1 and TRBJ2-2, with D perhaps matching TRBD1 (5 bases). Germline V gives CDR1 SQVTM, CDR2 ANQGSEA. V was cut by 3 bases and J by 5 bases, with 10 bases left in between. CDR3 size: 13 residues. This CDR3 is CSVDRARTGELFF. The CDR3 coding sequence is TGCAGCGTTGACAGGGCGAGGACCGGGGAGCTGTTTTTT.

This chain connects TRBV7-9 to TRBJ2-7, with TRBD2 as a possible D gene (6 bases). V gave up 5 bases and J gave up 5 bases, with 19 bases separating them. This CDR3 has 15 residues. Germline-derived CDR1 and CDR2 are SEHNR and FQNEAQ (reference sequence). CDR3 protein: CASSPIRGKVNEQYF. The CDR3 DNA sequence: TGTGCCAGCAGCCCCATTCGGGGGAAGGTTAACGAGCAGTACTTC.

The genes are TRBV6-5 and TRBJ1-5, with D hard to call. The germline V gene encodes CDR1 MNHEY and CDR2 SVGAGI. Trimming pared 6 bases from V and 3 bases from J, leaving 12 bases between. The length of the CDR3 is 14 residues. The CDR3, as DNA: TGTGCCAGCAGCCCTTATGAGCCCAATCAGCCCCAGCATTTT. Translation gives CASSPYEPNQPQHF.

The DNA of the CDR3 is TGTGCCAGCAGCTTAGCTTCGAGTTTATTTGCCCAGTACTTC. Protein sequence: CASSLASSLFAQYF. The rearrangement links TRBV7-2 to TRBJ2-5; D gene unclear. Germline assignment: CDR1 SGHTA and CDR2 FQGNSA. The CDR3 consists of 14 residues. V gave up 0 bases and J gave up 9 bases, with 14 bases separating them.

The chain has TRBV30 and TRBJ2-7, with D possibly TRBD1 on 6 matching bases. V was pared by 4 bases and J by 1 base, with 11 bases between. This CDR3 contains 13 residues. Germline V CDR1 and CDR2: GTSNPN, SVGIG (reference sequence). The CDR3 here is CAWNPQGSYEQYF. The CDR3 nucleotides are TGTGCCTGGAACCCGCAGGGGTCCTACGAGCAGTACTTC.

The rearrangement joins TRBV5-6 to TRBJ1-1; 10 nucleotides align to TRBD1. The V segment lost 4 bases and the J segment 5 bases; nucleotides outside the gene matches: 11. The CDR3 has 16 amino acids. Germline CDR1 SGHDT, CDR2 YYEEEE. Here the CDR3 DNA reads TGTGCCAGCAGCGTGACAGGGGGCTGGATAGATACTGAAGCTTTCTTT. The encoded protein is CASSVTGGWIDTEAFF.

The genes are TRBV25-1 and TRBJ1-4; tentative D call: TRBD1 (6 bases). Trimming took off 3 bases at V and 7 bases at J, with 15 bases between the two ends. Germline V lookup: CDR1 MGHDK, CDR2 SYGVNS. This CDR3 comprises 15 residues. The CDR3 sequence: CASSDRAVQGEKLFF. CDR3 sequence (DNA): TGTGCCAGCAGTGATCGGGCCGTACAGGGTGAAAAACTGTTTTTT. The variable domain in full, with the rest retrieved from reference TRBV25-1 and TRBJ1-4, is EADIYQTPRYLVIGTGKKITLECSQTMGHDKMYWYQQDPGMELHLIHYSYGVNSTEKGDLSSESTVSRIRTEHFPLTLESARPSHTSQYLCASSDRAVQGEKLFFGSGTQLSVL.